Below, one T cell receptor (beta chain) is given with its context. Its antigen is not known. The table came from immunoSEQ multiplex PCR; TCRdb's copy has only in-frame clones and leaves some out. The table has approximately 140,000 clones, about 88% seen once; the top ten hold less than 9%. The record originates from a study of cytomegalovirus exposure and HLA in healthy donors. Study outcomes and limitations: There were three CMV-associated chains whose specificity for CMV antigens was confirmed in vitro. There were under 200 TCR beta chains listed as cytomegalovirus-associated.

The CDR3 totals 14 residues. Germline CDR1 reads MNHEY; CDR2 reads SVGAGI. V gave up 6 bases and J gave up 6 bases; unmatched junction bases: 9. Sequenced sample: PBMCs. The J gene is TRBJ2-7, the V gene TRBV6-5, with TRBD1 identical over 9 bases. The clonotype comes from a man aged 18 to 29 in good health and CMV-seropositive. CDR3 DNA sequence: TGTGCCAGCAGCAGGGACAGGGTTACGGGCGAGCAGTACTTC. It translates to CASSRDRVTGEQYF.